This is a list of T cell receptor beta chains from one sample in a study of OX40 agonist ivuxolimab in advanced cancers. Libraries were prepared by immunoSEQ multiplex PCR; TCRdb keeps only in-frame clonotypes and omits some of them. Here the sample spans about 100,000 clones, 91% being singletons. Sequencing used CD4+ or CD8+ T cells sorted from blood, obtained in a trial of the OX40 agonist ivuxolimab. Receptors originate from an adult with an advanced solid tumor such as melanoma, head and neck, liver or kidney cancer. CDR3s include the opening cysteine and the closing phenylalanine or tryptophan.

V gene	J gene	CDR3 protein
TRBV28	TRBJ1-2	CASSHGSQAGNYGYTF
TRBV9	TRBJ2-1	CASSVVFEGNEQFF
TRBV7-2	TRBJ1-2	CASSPQGGDYGYTF
TRBV15	TRBJ2-5	CATSNRQGGAETQYF
TRBV7-9	TRBJ2-7	CASSPRDISYEQYF
TRBV6-5	TRBJ2-7	CASSYPGGGDYEQCF
TRBV19	TRBJ1-4	CASRSGQADNEKLFF
TRBV28	TRBJ2-3	CATGTPSERTQYF
TRBV18	TRBJ1-5	CASSAGPVLAQHF
TRBV7-3	TRBJ2-5	CASSSGLAGEAQYF
TRBV5-1	TRBJ2-1	CASKGQGSYNEQFF
TRBV2	TRBJ1-4	CASTGLPAEKLFF
TRBV5-1	TRBJ2-1	CASRPQGFSYNEQFF
TRBV6-6	TRBJ2-2	CASSYSGGWTGELFF
TRBV11-2	TRBJ2-1	CASSTTGMEQFF